The clone carrying this TCR beta chain was recorded only once. Its antigen is unidentified. V was clipped by 3 bases and J by 1 base, with 12 bases between them. Germline CDR1 is SNHLY and CDR2 is FYNNEI. The CDR3 length is 15 residues. The data were obtained in a study of shared clonotypes between healthy human individuals. General observations from the study: Rarefaction showed sorted-subset sequencing was incomplete despite large depth. In general, naive subsets displayed greater estimated richness than memory subsets did.

For each subset, genomic DNA was distributed in equal portions over several immunoSEQ plates. In replicate PCRs of sorted subsets, approximately 210 ng DNA, 29,000 or so T cell genomes, was used. TCRdb's table, derived via immunoSEQ multiplex PCR, lists solely in-frame clones and lacks some. Altogether some 2,000,000 clones are present, 85% to 95% being singletons, with the ten largest covering 0.13%. The genes are TRBV2 and TRBJ2-5; no clear D gene. The source of this sequence is a man younger than 30 in good health. Sequenced sample: naive CD4+ T cells sorted from blood. Subset in this sample: CD45RA+ positively selected. The CDR3 here is CASSEAGLTQETQYF. As DNA, the CDR3 is TGTGCCAGCAGTGAGGCAGGTCTCACCCAAGAGACCCAGTACTTC.